The rows below give T cell receptor beta chains drawn from one sample of a study of blood T cell repertoires in COVID-19. The protocol was immunoSEQ multiplex PCR, while the TCRdb copy is restricted to in-frame clones and leaves out a portion. The repertoire includes over 150,000 clones, approximately 82% of them detected once, and 6.9% sits in the top ten. Sequenced input: peripheral blood. These receptors came from a human donor with acute or convalescent COVID-19. The donor label of this sample is uncertain. CDR3s include the opening cysteine and the closing phenylalanine or tryptophan. The D gene is left open where the match is weak. Only some rows state a clone size, as once, few, many or a class for expanded clones.

cdr3_length | j_call | d_call | clone_size | v_call | cdr3_aa | cdr3_nt
15 | TRBJ2-7 | TRBD1 | few | TRBV7-8 | CASSLGSTGVYEQYF | TGTGCCAGCAGCTTAGGATCGACAGGGGTGTACGAGCAGTACTTC
15 | TRBJ2-7 | TRBD2 | few | TRBV5-1 | CASSPRVAGGYEQYF | TGCGCCAGCAGCCCCCGCGTAGCGGGAGGCTACGAGCAGTACTTC
20 | TRBJ2-2 | TRBD2 | . | TRBV14 | CASSQAPGLAGFTDTGELFF | TGTGCCAGCAGCCAGGCGCCGGGACTAGCGGGTTTTACGGACACCGGGGAGCTGTTTTTT
15 | TRBJ1-3 | . | . | TRBV5-1 | CASSFGGANGNTIYF | TGCGCCAGCAGCTTTGGAGGGGCCAATGGAAACACCATATATTTT
17 | TRBJ1-5 | . | . | TRBV6-2/TRBV6-3 | CASSPSGGIGSNQPQHF | TGTGCCAGCAGTCCATCCGGGGGGATAGGTAGCAATCAGCCCCAGCATTTT
16 | TRBJ2-2 | . | . | TRBV5-1 | CASSLWGDPNTGELFF | TGCGCCAGCAGCTTGTGGGGGGACCCCAACACCGGGGAGCTGTTTTTT
12 | TRBJ2-3 | . | . | TRBV6-5 | CASRGGTDTQYF | TGTGCCAGCAGAGGAGGCACAGATACGCAGTATTTT
13 | TRBJ1-1 | . | . | TRBV5-1 | CASRSEPNTEAFF | TGCGCCAGCCGGTCGGAGCCGAACACTGAAGCTTTCTTT
15 | TRBJ1-5 | . | . | TRBV5-1 | CASSLAGVSNQPQHF | TGCGCCAGCAGCTTGGCAGGGGTAAGCAATCAGCCCCAGCATTTT
14 | TRBJ2-7 | TRBD1 | . | TRBV19 | CASRRTGISYEQYF | TGTGCCAGCAGAAGGACAGGAATTTCCTACGAGCAGTACTTC
14 | TRBJ2-3 | TRBD2 | . | TRBV6-5 | CAITSAGITDTQYF | TGTGCCATCACCTCAGCGGGAATCACAGATACGCAGTATTTT
15 | TRBJ1-5 | . | . | TRBV7-9 | CASSLDGRSNQPQHF | TGTGCCAGCAGCTTAGACGGGAGGAGCAATCAGCCCCAGCATTTT
15 | TRBJ1-4 | TRBD1 | . | TRBV5-4 | CASSQQGKTNEKLFF | TGTGCCAGCAGCCAACAGGGGAAGACTAATGAAAAACTGTTTTTT
13 | TRBJ1-4 | . | . | TRBV6-5 | CATSRGVYEKLFF | TGTGCCACCTCGCGGGGAGTGTATGAAAAACTGTTTTTT